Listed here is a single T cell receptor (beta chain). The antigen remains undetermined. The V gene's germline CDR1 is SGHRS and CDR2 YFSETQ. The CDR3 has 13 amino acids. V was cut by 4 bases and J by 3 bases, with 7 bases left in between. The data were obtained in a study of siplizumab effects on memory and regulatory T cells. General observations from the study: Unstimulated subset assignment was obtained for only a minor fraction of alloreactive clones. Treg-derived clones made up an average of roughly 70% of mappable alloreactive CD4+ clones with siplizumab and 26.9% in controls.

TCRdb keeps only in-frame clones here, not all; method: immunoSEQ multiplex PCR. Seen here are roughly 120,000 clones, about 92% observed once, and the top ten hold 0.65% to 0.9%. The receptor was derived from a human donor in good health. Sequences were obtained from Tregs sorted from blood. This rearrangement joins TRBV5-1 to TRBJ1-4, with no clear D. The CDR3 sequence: CASSQQANEKLFF. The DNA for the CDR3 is TGCGCCAGCAGCCAGCAGGCTAATGAAAAACTGTTTTTT.